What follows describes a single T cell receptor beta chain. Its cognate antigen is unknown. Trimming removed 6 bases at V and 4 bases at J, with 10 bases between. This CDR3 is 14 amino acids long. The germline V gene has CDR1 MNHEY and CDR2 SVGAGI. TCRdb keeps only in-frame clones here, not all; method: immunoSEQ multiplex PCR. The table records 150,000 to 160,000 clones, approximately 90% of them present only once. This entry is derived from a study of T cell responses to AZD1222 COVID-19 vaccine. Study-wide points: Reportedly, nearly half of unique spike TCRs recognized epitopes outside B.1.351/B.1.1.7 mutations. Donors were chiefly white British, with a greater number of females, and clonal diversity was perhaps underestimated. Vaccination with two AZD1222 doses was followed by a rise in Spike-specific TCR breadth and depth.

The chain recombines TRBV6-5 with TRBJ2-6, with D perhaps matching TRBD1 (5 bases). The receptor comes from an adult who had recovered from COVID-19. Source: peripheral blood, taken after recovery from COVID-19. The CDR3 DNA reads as TGTGCCAGCAGGAGGCAGGGAGGGGCCAACGTCCTGACTTTC. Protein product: CASRRQGGANVLTF.